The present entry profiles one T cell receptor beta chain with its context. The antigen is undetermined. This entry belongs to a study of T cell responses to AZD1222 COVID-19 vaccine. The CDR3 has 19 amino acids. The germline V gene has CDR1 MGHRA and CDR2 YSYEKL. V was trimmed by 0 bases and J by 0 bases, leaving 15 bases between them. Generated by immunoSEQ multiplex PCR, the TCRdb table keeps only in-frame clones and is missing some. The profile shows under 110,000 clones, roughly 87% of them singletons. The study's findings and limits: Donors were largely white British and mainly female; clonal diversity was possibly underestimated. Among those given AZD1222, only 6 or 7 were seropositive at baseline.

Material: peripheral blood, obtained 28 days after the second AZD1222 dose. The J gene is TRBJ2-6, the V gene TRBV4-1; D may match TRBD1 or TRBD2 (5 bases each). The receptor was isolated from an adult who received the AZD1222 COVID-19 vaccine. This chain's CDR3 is CASSQEGSPGTSGANVLTF. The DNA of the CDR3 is TGCGCCAGCAGCCAAGAGGGGTCTCCAGGGACCTCTGGGGCCAACGTCCTGACTTTC.